Here is one TCR beta chain with its context. Participants were aged about 18 to 100 years from approximately 25 US areas. Repertoires were generated with immunoSEQ multiplex PCR, while TCRdb's copy carries only in-frame clones and drops some. This table holds 400,000 to 500,000 clones, more than 75% found once. The data derive from a study of blood T cell repertoires in COVID-19. Source material: PBMCs or T cells enriched from blood (not recorded which). This receptor was obtained from a woman between 35 and 50 years old who had recovered from COVID-19.

CDR3 protein: CASSRTGGQRPQETQYF. CDR3 sequence (DNA): TGTGCCAGTAGCCGGACAGGGGGACAAAGGCCCCAAGAGACCCAGTACTTC. The chain couples TRBV19 to TRBJ2-5, with 10 bases lining up with TRBD1. The length of the CDR3 is 17 residues. CDR1 is LNHDA, CDR2 SQIVND, per germline (reference sequence). With 6 bases clipped from V and 1 base from J, the junction kept 11 bases outside the gene matches. Full variable domain (outside the CDR3, taken from reference TRBV19 and TRBJ2-5): DGGITQSPKYLFRKEGQNVTLSCEQNLNHDAMYWYRQDPGQGLRLIYYSQIVNDFQKGDIAEGYSVSREKKESFPLTVTSAQKNPTAFYLCASSRTGGQRPQETQYFGPGTRLLVL.